This T cell receptor (beta chain) stems from a study of blood T cell repertoires in COVID-19. Across the whole study: Italy, Spain and the United States were the sources of the convalescent and acute COVID-19 samples. Sample material is recorded as cDNA or gDNA derived from T cells, B-cell-depleted T cells, or PBMCs.

TCRdb's copy holds only in-frame clones and misses some; the assay was immunoSEQ multiplex PCR. The sample yields about 250,000 clones, approximately 90% seen once. Participants came from about 24 US areas, aged roughly 18 to 89 years. Categorization into cohorts depended on clinical history that participants reported. V gave up 6 bases and J gave up 3 bases; unmatched junction bases: 5. CDR3 length equals 14 residues. Germline CDR1 and CDR2: SGHRS and YFSETQ. The clonotype was recovered from a man aged 18 to 30 who had recovered from COVID-19. The chain employs TRBV5-1 and TRBJ2-2; 7 positions match TRBD1. Sequenced material: PBMCs or T cells enriched from blood (not recorded which). CDR3 nucleotides: TGCGCCAGCACTAGAACAGGGGACACCGGGGAGCTGTTTTTT. Amino acid sequence: CASTRTGDTGELFF.